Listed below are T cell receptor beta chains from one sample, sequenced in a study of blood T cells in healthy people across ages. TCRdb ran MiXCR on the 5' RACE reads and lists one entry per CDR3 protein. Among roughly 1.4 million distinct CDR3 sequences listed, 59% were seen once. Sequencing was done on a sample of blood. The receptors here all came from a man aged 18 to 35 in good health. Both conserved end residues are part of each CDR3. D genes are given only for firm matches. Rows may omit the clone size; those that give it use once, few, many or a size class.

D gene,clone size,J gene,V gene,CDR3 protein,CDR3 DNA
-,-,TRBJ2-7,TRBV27,CASKLYGVGLPYEQYF,TGTGCCAGCAAGCTTTATGGGGTAGGACTGCCCTACGAGCAGTACTTC
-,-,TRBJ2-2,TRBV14,CASSQQGFTGELFF,TGTGCCAGCAGCCAACAGGGCTTCACCGGGGAGCTGTTTTTT
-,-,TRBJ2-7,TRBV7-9,CASRTEIHPYEQYF,TGTGCCAGCAGAACAGAGATCCATCCCTACGAGCAGTACTTC
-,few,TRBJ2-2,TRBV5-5,CASSYRESNAGELFF,TGTGCCAGCAGCTACAGGGAGAGTAACGCCGGGGAGCTGTTTTTT
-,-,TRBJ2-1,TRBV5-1,CASSLERTSDEQFF,TGCGCCAGCAGCTTGGAGCGGACATCCGATGAGCAGTTCTTC
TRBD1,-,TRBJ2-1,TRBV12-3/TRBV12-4,CASSFGQGNNNEQFF,TGTGCCAGCAGTTTTGGACAGGGGAATAACAATGAGCAGTTCTTC
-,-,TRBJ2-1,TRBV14,CASSQVVGYGNNEQFF,TGTGCCAGCAGCCAAGTGGTAGGTTACGGGAACAATGAGCAGTTCTTC
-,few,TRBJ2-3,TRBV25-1,CASLMGHTQYF,TGTGCCAGCCTGATGGGGCATACGCAGTATTTT
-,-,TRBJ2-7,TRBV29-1,CSVESTVRGYEQYF,TGCAGCGTTGAATCGACGGTTAGAGGCTACGAGCAGTACTTC
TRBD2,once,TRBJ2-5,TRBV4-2,CASATIAGPQETQYF,TGTGCCAGCGCAACCATAGCGGGCCCACAAGAGACCCAGTACTTC
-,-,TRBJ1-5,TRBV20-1,CSAYRANNQPQHF,TGCAGTGCTTACCGGGCCAACAATCAGCCCCAGCATTTT
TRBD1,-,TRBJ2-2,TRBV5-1,CASSAGTDWILTGELFF,TGCGCCAGCAGCGCCGGGACAGACTGGATCCTTACCGGGGAGCTGTTTTTT
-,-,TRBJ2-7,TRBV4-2,CASSQDWAGGAYEQYF,TGTGCCAGCAGCCAAGATTGGGCAGGGGGGGCGTACGAGCAGTACTTC
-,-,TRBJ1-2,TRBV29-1,CSDPGYSNYGYTF,TGCAGCGATCCAGGGTATTCCAACTATGGCTACACCTTC
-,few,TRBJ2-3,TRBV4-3,CASAKRTRTDTQYF,TGCGCCAGCGCAAAAAGGACCCGCACAGATACGCAGTATTTT
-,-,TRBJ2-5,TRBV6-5,CASSLRQERETQYF,TGTGCCAGCAGCCTAAGACAGGAAAGGGAGACCCAGTACTTC
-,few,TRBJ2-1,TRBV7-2,CASSLIFGQLNEQFF,TGTGCCAGCAGCTTGATATTTGGACAGTTAAATGAGCAGTTCTTC
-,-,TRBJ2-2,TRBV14,CASSGLLANTGELFF,TGTGCCAGCAGCGGGCTCCTCGCGAACACCGGGGAGCTGTTTTTT
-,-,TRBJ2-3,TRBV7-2,CASSARVVTDTQYF,TGTGCCAGCAGCGCCCGGGTGGTTACAGATACGCAGTATTTT
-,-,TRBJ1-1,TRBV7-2,CASSQWGRSLTEAFF,TGTGCCAGCAGCCAGTGGGGCAGGAGCCTAACTGAAGCTTTCTTT
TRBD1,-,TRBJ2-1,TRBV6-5,CASSAQTGGRDEQFF,TGTGCCAGCAGTGCCCAGACAGGGGGCAGGGATGAGCAGTTCTTC
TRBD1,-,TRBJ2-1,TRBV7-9,CASTPKGGQGFDEQFF,TGTGCCAGCACCCCAAAAGGGGGACAGGGGTTTGATGAGCAGTTCTTC
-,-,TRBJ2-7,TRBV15,CATSESGGSYEQYF,TGTGCCACCAGCGAAAGTGGGGGCTCCTACGAGCAGTACTTC
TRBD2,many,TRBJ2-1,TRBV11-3,CASSLDGREGQDEQFF,TGTGCCAGCAGCTTAGATGGGCGGGAGGGCCAAGATGAGCAGTTCTTC
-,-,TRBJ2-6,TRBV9,CASSVGATGANVLTF,TGTGCCAGCAGCGTAGGAGCCACTGGGGCCAACGTCCTGACTTTC
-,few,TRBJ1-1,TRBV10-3,CAISVRDTGTEAFF,TGTGCCATCAGTGTCAGGGACACCGGGACTGAAGCTTTCTTT
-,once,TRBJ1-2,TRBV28,CATTSRGGYGYTF,TGTGCCACCACCTCACGGGGGGGCTATGGCTACACCTTC
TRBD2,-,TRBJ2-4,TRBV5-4,CASSLEGSGSPKNIQYF,TGTGCCAGCAGCTTGGAAGGTAGCGGGAGCCCCAAAAACATTCAGTACTTC
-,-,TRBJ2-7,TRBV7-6,CASSLLAIRSYEQYF,TGTGCCAGCAGCTTACTGGCCATTCGGTCCTACGAGCAGTACTTC
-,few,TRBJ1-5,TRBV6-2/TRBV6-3,CATKTIGDQPQHF,TGTGCCACCAAAACTATCGGGGATCAGCCCCAGCATTTT
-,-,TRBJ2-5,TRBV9,CASSVDSLEETQYF,TGTGCCAGCAGCGTCGACAGTCTGGAAGAGACCCAGTACTTC
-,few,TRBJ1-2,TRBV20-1,CSASSSTGPGYGYTF,TGCAGTGCTAGTTCTTCTACAGGGCCTGGCTATGGCTACACCTTC
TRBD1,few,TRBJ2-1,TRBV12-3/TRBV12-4,CASSFGTGQTDNEQFF,TGTGCCAGCAGTTTTGGGACAGGACAAACTGACAATGAGCAGTTCTTC
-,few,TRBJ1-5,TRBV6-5,CASSRGTGSNQPQHF,TGTGCCAGCAGTCGCGGGACTGGGAGCAATCAGCCCCAGCATTTT
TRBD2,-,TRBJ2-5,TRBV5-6,CASSLPRLAVTQETQYF,TGTGCCAGCAGCTTGCCCCGACTAGCGGTAACTCAAGAGACCCAGTACTTC
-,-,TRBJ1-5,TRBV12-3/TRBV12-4,CASSLKLEGRKPQHF,TGTGCCAGCAGTTTAAAGTTGGAAGGGAGGAAGCCCCAGCATTTT
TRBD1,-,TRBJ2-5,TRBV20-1,CSAQTGGQETQYF,TGCAGTGCGCAGACAGGGGGCCAAGAGACCCAGTACTTC
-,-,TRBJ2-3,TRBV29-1,CSVGILSRVWGDTQYF,TGCAGCGTTGGAATACTGTCCAGGGTGTGGGGTGATACGCAGTATTTT
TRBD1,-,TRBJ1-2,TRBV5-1,CASRLPGQGDYGYTF,TGCGCCAGCCGCCTCCCGGGACAGGGGGACTATGGCTACACCTTC
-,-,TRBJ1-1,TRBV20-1,CSATEGLYEAFF,TGCAGTGCAACAGAGGGCCTCTATGAAGCTTTCTTT
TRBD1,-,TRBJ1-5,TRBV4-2,CASSQNRDRNQPQHF,TGTGCCAGCAGCCAAAACCGGGACAGGAATCAGCCCCAGCATTTT
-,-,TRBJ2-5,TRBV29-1,CSVAVGGSLETQYF,TGCAGCGTTGCGGTGGGAGGTTCTTTGGAGACCCAGTACTTC